A selection of T cell receptor beta chains follows, all from one sample in a study of radiotherapy plus CTLA-4 blockade in lung cancer. Assay: immunoSEQ multiplex PCR; the TCRdb copy retains only in-frame clones and omits some. The sample holds about 80,000 clones, 78% seen once. This sample comprised peripheral blood, obtained from a patient treated with radiotherapy plus ipilimumab. The source of these receptors is a human donor with non-small cell lung cancer whose response to radiotherapy plus ipilimumab could not be evaluated. Some clones in this sample may be carry-over from other donors' samples. The CDR3 runs from the conserved cysteine through the conserved F or W. A D gene is named only where the DNA matches it firmly. Part of the rows lack a size; the others show once, few, many or a class for expanded clones.

cdr3_nt | cdr3_aa | j_call | clone_size | v_call | d_call
TGTGCCAGTAGTGGGTTGACAGCGTCGATGAATCAGCCCCAGCATTTT | CASSGLTASMNQPQHF | TRBJ1-5 | NA | TRBV19 | NA
TGCGCCAGCACCCGGGCGGGGAGCTCCTACAATGAGCAGTTCTTC | CASTRAGSSYNEQFF | TRBJ2-1 | once | TRBV5-1 | NA
TGCAGCGTTGAATACGGGTACGAGACCCAGTACTTC | CSVEYGYETQYF | TRBJ2-5 | NA | TRBV29-1 | NA
TGTGCCAGCAGCCGCCTAGGGGGAACGCAGTATTTT | CASSRLGGTQYF | TRBJ2-3 | NA | TRBV11-3 | NA
TGTGCCAGCAGCTTATTCGGGGGAGTTGAGGATGAGCAGTTCTTC | CASSLFGGVEDEQFF | TRBJ2-1 | NA | TRBV7-9 | NA
TGTGCCAGCTCGCCGGACAGCAACACTGAAGCTTTCTTT | CASSPDSNTEAFF | TRBJ1-1 | NA | TRBV18 | NA
TGTGCCAGCAGCGCAATCAGGGGTAGCCTCTCTGGGGCCAACGTCCTGACTTTC | CASSAIRGSLSGANVLTF | TRBJ2-6 | NA | TRBV7-9 | NA
TGTGCCAGCAGCTCGACAGATGAAGCTTTCTTT | CASSSTDEAFF | TRBJ1-1 | NA | TRBV5-6 | NA
TGCACCAGCAGCCGACAGGGTCTGAAGGGGTATAGCAATCAGCCCCAGCATTTT | CTSSRQGLKGYSNQPQHF | TRBJ1-5 | NA | TRBV1 | NA
TGTGCCAGCAGCGCAACAGGGCTAAGTCCTTACGAGCAGTACTTC | CASSATGLSPYEQYF | TRBJ2-7 | NA | TRBV11-2 | NA
TGTGCCAGCAGCTTGACAGGGCTCGGGGGCTACACCTTC | CASSLTGLGGYTF | TRBJ1-2 | NA | TRBV14 | TRBD1
TGTGCCAGCAGCTTAGATCGCAGCTACGAGCAGTACTTC | CASSLDRSYEQYF | TRBJ2-7 | NA | TRBV11-2 | NA
TGCAGCGCGACTAGCGGGGGCCGACACACCGGGGAGCTGTTTTTT | CSATSGGRHTGELFF | TRBJ2-2 | NA | TRBV29-1 | TRBD2
TGCGCCAGCAGCTTGCCGAGCGGGGGGGCTGGGGAGCTGTTTTTT | CASSLPSGGAGELFF | TRBJ2-2 | NA | TRBV5-1 | TRBD2
TGTGCCAGCAGTTTAGGGAGGACAGGGAAGCAGTACTTC | CASSLGRTGKQYF | TRBJ2-5 | NA | TRBV27 | TRBD1
TGTGCCAGCAGCGTCCTACAGGGTGCTGAAGCTTTCTTT | CASSVLQGAEAFF | TRBJ1-1 | NA | TRBV9 | NA
TGTGCCAGTAGAAGGCTACTAAGCACCGGGGAGCTGTTTTTT | CASRRLLSTGELFF | TRBJ2-2 | once | TRBV19 | NA
TGTGCCAGCAGCTTAGTACGGGGGAATGAAAAACTGTTTTTT | CASSLVRGNEKLFF | TRBJ1-4 | NA | TRBV7-2 | NA
TGTGCCAGCAGTCCTCCGTTAGTCGAGCAGTACTTC | CASSPPLVEQYF | TRBJ2-7 | few | TRBV28 | NA
TGTGCCAGCAGCTTAGCGTCTGGACAGGGGGGCACTGAAGCTTTCTTT | CASSLASGQGGTEAFF | TRBJ1-1 | NA | TRBV7-9 | TRBD1
TGTGCCAGCGCCTACGGAAGGGGTCCCCTCCACTTT | CASAYGRGPLHF | TRBJ1-6 | NA | TRBV6-5 | NA
TGTGCCGGCCGAGGACAGGGGGACTATGGCTACACCTTC | CAGRGQGDYGYTF | TRBJ1-2 | medium-sized | TRBV5-3 | TRBD1
TGTGCCAGCAGCCCCCACCTTGCGGGGTCAGATACGCAGTATTTT | CASSPHLAGSDTQYF | TRBJ2-3 | once | TRBV28 | NA
TGCAGCGTTGAAAAAGTAGGGGCCCACACCGGGGAGCTGTTTTTT | CSVEKVGAHTGELFF | TRBJ2-2 | NA | TRBV29-1 | NA
TGTGCCAGCAGCGGCGGACAGGTCGACAATCAGCCCCAGCATTTT | CASSGGQVDNQPQHF | TRBJ1-5 | NA | TRBV9 | TRBD1
TGTGCCACCAGCAGAGTCGTCGGGACAGCGGGCCTTCTAACCTTC | CATSRVVGTAGLLTF | TRBJ1-2 | NA | TRBV15 | TRBD1
TGTGCCAGCGAAACTAGCGGGGGCCCCTACGAGCAGTACTTC | CASETSGGPYEQYF | TRBJ2-7 | few | TRBV6-5 | TRBD2
TGTGCCAGCATGGGAGGGACTGTTGGAAACACCATATATTTT | CASMGGTVGNTIYF | TRBJ1-3 | NA | TRBV6-1 | NA
TGTGCCAGCAGTTTATACTCACAGGGGTTTTACAATGAGCAGTTCTTC | CASSLYSQGFYNEQFF | TRBJ2-1 | once | TRBV6-5 | TRBD1
TGTGCCAGCAGCCCCCTCCGGACTAGCGGGGGGGCCAAGGACACCGGGGAGCTGTTTTTT | CASSPLRTSGGAKDTGELFF | TRBJ2-2 | NA | TRBV5-4 | TRBD2
TGTGCCAGCAGCACCCACCCCAGGGTCCCTGAAGCTTTCTTT | CASSTHPRVPEAFF | TRBJ1-1 | NA | TRBV7-2 | NA
TGCGCCAGCAGCTGGACAGGGGAAGGGAGCTCTGGAAACACCATATATTTT | CASSWTGEGSSGNTIYF | TRBJ1-3 | NA | TRBV5-1 | TRBD1
TGTGCCAGCAGCTTAGCCCTAGCGGGGGGGCCCGGGGAGCTGTTTTTT | CASSLALAGGPGELFF | TRBJ2-2 | NA | TRBV7-9 | TRBD2
TGTGCCAGCAGTTACAGCAGGGGAGAAGCTTTCTTT | CASSYSRGEAFF | TRBJ1-1 | few | TRBV6-6 | NA
TGCGCCAGCAGCTTGGAGCAAGGGGGAGGGGAAAAACTGTTTTTT | CASSLEQGGGEKLFF | TRBJ1-4 | NA | TRBV5-1 | NA
TGTGCCAGCAGCTTGGCCATGGAGACCCAGTACTTC | CASSLAMETQYF | TRBJ2-5 | NA | TRBV5-8 | NA
TGTGCCATCAGAGCTAGCGGGGGGGTCACAGATACGCAGTATTTT | CAIRASGGVTDTQYF | TRBJ2-3 | NA | TRBV10-3 | TRBD2
TGCGCCAGCAGCTTGGAGAGGGTGAATTCACCCCTCCACTTT | CASSLERVNSPLHF | TRBJ1-6 | NA | TRBV5-1 | NA
TGCGCCAGCAGCCAAGACTGGAGCTCCTACAATGAGCAGTTCTTC | CASSQDWSSYNEQFF | TRBJ2-1 | NA | TRBV4-1 | NA
TGTGCCAGCAGCCTACCCTTAGTCACAGATACGCAGTATTTT | CASSLPLVTDTQYF | TRBJ2-3 | NA | TRBV28 | NA
TGTGCCAGCTCACCACGAGACAGGCCTCAGCCCCAGCATTTT | CASSPRDRPQPQHF | TRBJ1-5 | NA | TRBV18 | NA
TGTGCCAGCAGTCTACCGGGACAGGGGCGAGGAGGGGAGCTGTTTTTT | CASSLPGQGRGGELFF | TRBJ2-2 | NA | TRBV28 | TRBD1
TGTGCCACCAGCAGAGAAGGCGGAGGGGGCCCCGGGGCCAACGTCCTGACTTTC | CATSREGGGGPGANVLTF | TRBJ2-6 | NA | TRBV15 | NA
TGTGCCAGCAGCTTAACAGGGGCAATAGCTGGCTACACCTTC | CASSLTGAIAGYTF | TRBJ1-2 | NA | TRBV7-9 | TRBD1
TGTGCCAGCAGTGAATCAGCAGGGTTGAACACTGAAGCTTTCTTT | CASSESAGLNTEAFF | TRBJ1-1 | once | TRBV6-1 | NA
TGTGCCAGCAGCTTAATGGGGCGGAGGGGGGGTGAGACCCAGTACTTC | CASSLMGRRGGETQYF | TRBJ2-5 | NA | TRBV7-2 | NA
TGTGCCAGCAGCTTCCTGGGGGCCCCCTGGGAGCAGTACTTC | CASSFLGAPWEQYF | TRBJ2-5 | NA | TRBV13 | NA
TGCGCCAGCAGCCCCTATGTCTCTGGAAACACCATATATTTT | CASSPYVSGNTIYF | TRBJ1-3 | NA | TRBV5-1 | NA
TGTGCCAGCAGCTTAAGCGAGAACACTGAAGCTTTCTTT | CASSLSENTEAFF | TRBJ1-1 | NA | TRBV7-8 | NA
TGTGCCAGCAGTGAAAGGAGAGCGGGGGCCAACGTCCTGACTTTC | CASSERRAGANVLTF | TRBJ2-6 | NA | TRBV2 | NA
TGTGCCAGCGCCGCGGAGGGAAACTCTGGAAACACCATATATTTT | CASAAEGNSGNTIYF | TRBJ1-3 | few | TRBV9 | NA
TGTGCCAGCAGCGTAGAGGCGGCGACTAGCGGGTTTTACGAGCAGTACTTC | CASSVEAATSGFYEQYF | TRBJ2-7 | NA | TRBV9 | TRBD2
TGTGCCAGCAGGAAACAGGGGATGGGTGAAAAACTGTTTTTT | CASRKQGMGEKLFF | TRBJ1-4 | NA | TRBV2 | TRBD1
TGCAGCGTAGAAATAGTGGAGACCCAGTACTTC | CSVEIVETQYF | TRBJ2-5 | NA | TRBV29-1 | NA
TGTGCCAGCAGCTTATCCCCGTCGGAGCAGTACTTC | CASSLSPSEQYF | TRBJ2-7 | once | TRBV7-2 | NA